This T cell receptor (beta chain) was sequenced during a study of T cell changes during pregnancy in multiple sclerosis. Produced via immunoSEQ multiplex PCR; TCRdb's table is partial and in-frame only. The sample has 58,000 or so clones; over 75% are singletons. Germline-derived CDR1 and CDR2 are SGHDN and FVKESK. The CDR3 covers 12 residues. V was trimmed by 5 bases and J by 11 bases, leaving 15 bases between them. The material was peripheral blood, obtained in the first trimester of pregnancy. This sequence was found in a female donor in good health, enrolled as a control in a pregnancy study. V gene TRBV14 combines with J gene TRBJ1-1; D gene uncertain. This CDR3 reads CASSGSAATAFF. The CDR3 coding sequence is TGTGCCAGCAGCGGCAGTGCCGCAACGGCTTTCTTT.